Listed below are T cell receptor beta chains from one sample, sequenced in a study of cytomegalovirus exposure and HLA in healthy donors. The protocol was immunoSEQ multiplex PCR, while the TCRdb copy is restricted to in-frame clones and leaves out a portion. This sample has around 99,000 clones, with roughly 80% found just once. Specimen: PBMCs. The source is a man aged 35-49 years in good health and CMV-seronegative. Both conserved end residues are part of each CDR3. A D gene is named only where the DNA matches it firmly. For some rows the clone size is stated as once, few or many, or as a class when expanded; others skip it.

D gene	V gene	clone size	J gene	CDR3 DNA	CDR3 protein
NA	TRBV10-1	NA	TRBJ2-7	TGCGCCAGCAGTGAGTATCAGGGTCGGGTCGGCGAGCAGTACTTC	CASSEYQGRVGEQYF
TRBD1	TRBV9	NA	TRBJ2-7	TGTGCCAGCAGCGTAGCTACAGGGGCTGGGGCCTACGAGCAGTACTTC	CASSVATGAGAYEQYF
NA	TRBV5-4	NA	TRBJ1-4	TGTGCCAGCAAGACCGCGGAGGCAACTAATGAAAAACTGTTTTTT	CASKTAEATNEKLFF
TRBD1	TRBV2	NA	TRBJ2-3	TGTGCCAGCAGCCGGACAGGGGGCACAGATACGCAGTATTTT	CASSRTGGTDTQYF
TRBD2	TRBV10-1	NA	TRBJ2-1	TGCGCCAGCAGTGACCGTTTAGCGGGAGCGGTTGAGCAGTTCTTC	CASSDRLAGAVEQFF
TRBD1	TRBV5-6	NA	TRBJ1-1	TGTGCCAGCAGCCGGACAGGGTCTCGAACGAACACTGAAGCTTTCTTT	CASSRTGSRTNTEAFF
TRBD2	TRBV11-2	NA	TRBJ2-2	TGTGCCAGCAGCTTAGGCGGGAGTGTCACCGGGGAGCTGTTTTTT	CASSLGGSVTGELFF
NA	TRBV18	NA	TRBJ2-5	TGTGCCAGCTCACCAGACAGTCTCCGGGAGACCCAGTACTTC	CASSPDSLRETQYF
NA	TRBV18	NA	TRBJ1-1	TGTGCCAGCTCACCACGGGGGACTGACACTGAAGCTTTCTTT	CASSPRGTDTEAFF
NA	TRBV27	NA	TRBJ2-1	TGTGCCAGCAGTTCGCGGGACTACAATGAGCAGTTCTTC	CASSSRDYNEQFF
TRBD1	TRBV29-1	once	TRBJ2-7	TGCAGCGTTGGGGGAACAGGGGGCGAGCAGTACTTC	CSVGGTGGEQYF
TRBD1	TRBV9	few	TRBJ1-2	TGTGCCAGCAGCCCTTGGACAGGTTTAGGCTATGGCTACACCTTC	CASSPWTGLGYGYTF
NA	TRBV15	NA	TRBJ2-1	TGTGCCACCAGCAGAGATCTCAGGGCAGGGCCAAATTACAATGAGCAGTTCTTC	CATSRDLRAGPNYNEQFF
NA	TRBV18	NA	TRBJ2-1	TGTGCCAGCTCAGCCCCGGGATCCTCCTACAATGAGCAGTTCTTC	CASSAPGSSYNEQFF
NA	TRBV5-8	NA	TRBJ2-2	TGTGCCAGCAGCTTGGCGAAGAAGAACACCGGGGAACTGTTTTTT	CASSLAKKNTGELFF
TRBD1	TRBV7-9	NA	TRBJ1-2	TGTGCCAGCAGCTTAGGGACAGGGGGCTTTTTATATGGCTACACCTTC	CASSLGTGGFLYGYTF
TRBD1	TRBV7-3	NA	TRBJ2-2	TGTGCCAGCAGCGAAAAGGGGGCGCGCACCGGGGAGCTGTTTTTT	CASSEKGARTGELFF
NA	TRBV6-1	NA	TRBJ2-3	TGTGCCAGCAGAAGCTCCGGGGGCACAGATACGCAGTATTTT	CASRSSGGTDTQYF
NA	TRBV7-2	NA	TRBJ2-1	TGTGCCAGCAGCTCACAGGGCGTTCCCCACAATGAGCAGTTCTTC	CASSSQGVPHNEQFF
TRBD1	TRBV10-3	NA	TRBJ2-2	TGTGCCATCGGGGGACAGGGGGCCGCCGGGGAGCTGTTTTTT	CAIGGQGAAGELFF
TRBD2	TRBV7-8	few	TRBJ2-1	TGTGCCAGCATCCGAACCCGAGCGGGAGAAAATGAGCAGTTCTTC	CASIRTRAGENEQFF
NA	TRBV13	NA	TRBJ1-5	TGTGCCAGCAGCCTAGGGGAGAGTCAGCCCCAGCATTTT	CASSLGESQPQHF
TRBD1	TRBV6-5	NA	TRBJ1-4	TGTGCCAGCAGTTACTCAGGGGGCAATGAAAAACTGTTTTTT	CASSYSGGNEKLFF
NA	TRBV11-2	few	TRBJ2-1	TGTGCCAGCAGCCTACTGTCCCCAGGGGCCGTCAATGAGCAGTTCTTC	CASSLLSPGAVNEQFF
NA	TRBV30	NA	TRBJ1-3	TGTGCCTGGAGATACGGGAGCTCTGGAAACACCATATATTTT	CAWRYGSSGNTIYF
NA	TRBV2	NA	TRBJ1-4	TGTGCCAGCAGTGACTCGGGATTACTTGAGGAAAAACTGTTTTTT	CASSDSGLLEEKLFF
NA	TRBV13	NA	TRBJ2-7	TGTGCCAGCAGCTTAAGCTCCCAGGGCTCCTACGAGCAGTACTTC	CASSLSSQGSYEQYF
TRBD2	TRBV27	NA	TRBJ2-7	TGTGCCAGCAGCGAACCGGGACTAGCGGGAGCTCGACAGTACTTC	CASSEPGLAGARQYF
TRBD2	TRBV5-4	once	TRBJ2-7	TGTGCCAGCAGCTTGACTAGCGGGAAGTCCTACGAGCAGTACTTC	CASSLTSGKSYEQYF
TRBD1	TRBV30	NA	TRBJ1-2	TGTGCCTGGAGGGACAGGGGGCCCTACTATGGCTACACCTTC	CAWRDRGPYYGYTF
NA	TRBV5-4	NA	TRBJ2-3	TGTGCCAGCATCAGCAGGATTGAAAATACGCAGTATTTT	CASISRIENTQYF
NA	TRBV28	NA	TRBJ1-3	TGTGCCAGCAGGGAACCGGGGGGACCTGGAAACACCATATATTTT	CASREPGGPGNTIYF
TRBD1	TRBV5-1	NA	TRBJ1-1	TGCGCCAGCAGCTTGGAGCAGGGGGCAAAGAACACTGAAGCTTTCTTT	CASSLEQGAKNTEAFF